This TCR beta chain was found in a study of blood T cell repertoires in COVID-19. Across the study: The United States, Italy and Spain were the sources of the acute and convalescent COVID-19 samples. PBMCs, B-cell-depleted T cells, or T cells were the source of the cDNA or gDNA that made up the material.

In the original processing: Researchers report that nucleated cell counts were estimated from reference gene primer amplification. Clones were read by immunoSEQ multiplex PCR, and TCRdb kept only the in-frame ones, dropping some. Clone size and the V and J calls come from that table; the DNA yielded D and trimming. The table records 200,000 to 250,000 clones, around 87% of them present only once. This clonotype was sampled from a woman in her 30s who had recovered from COVID-19. The sample taken for sequencing was peripheral blood.

The CDR3 loop reads CASSLDATSTDTQYF. CDR3 DNA sequence: TGTGCCAGCAGCTTGGACGCAACTAGCACAGATACGCAGTATTTT. The chain joins TRBV5-5 to TRBJ2-3; no clear D. Trimming took off 0 bases at V and 0 bases at J, with 8 bases between the two ends. Germline CDR1 is SGHKS and CDR2 is YYEKEE (reference sequence). The CDR3 loop spans 15 amino acids.